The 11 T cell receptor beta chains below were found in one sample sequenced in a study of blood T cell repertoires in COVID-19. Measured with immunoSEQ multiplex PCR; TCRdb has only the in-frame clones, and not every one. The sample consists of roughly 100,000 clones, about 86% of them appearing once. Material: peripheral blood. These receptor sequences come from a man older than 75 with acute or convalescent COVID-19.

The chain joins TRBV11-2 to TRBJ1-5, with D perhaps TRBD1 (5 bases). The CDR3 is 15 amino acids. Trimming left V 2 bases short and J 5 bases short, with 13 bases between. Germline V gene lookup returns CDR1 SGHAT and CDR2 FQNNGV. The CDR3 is CASSLMAGSDQPQHF. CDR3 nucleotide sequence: TGTGCCAGCAGCTTAATGGCAGGGTCGGATCAGCCCCAGCATTTT. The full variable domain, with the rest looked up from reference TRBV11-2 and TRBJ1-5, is EAGVAQSPRYKIIEKRQSVAFWCNPISGHATLYWYQQILGQGPKLLIQFQNNGVVDDSQLPKDRFSAERLKGVDSTLKIQPAKLEDSAVYLCASSLMAGSDQPQHFGDGTRLSIL.

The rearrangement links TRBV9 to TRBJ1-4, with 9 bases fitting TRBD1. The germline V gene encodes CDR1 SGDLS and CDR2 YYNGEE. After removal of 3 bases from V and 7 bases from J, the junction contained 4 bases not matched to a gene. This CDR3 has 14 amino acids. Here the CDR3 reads CASSEGQGGEKLFF. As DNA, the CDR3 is TGTGCCAGCAGCGAGGGACAGGGAGGTGAAAAACTGTTTTTT.

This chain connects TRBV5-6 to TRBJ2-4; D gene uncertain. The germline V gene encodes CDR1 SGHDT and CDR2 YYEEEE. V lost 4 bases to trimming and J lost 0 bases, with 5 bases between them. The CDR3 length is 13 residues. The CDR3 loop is CASSELAKNIQYF. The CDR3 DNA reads TGTGCCAGCAGCGAACTAGCCAAAAACATTCAGTACTTC.

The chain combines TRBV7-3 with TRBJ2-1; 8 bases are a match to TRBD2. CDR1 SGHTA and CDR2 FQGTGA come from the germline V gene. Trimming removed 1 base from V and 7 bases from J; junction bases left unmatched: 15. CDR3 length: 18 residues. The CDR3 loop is CASSLKRPGTRVGNEQFF. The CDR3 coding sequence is TGTGCCAGCAGCTTAAAACGTCCCGGGACTAGAGTAGGGAATGAGCAGTTCTTC.

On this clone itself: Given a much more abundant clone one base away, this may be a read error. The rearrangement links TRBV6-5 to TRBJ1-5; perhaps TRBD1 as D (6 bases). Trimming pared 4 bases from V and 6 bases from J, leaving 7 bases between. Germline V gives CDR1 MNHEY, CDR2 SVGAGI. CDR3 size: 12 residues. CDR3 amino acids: CASSFRGQPQHF. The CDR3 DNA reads TGTGCCAGCAGTTTCAGGGGTCAGCCCCAGCATTTT.

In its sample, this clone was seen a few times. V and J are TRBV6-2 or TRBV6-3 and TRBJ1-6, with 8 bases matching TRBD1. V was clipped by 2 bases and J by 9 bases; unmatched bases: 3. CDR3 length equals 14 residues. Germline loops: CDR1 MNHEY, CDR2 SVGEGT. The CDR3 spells CASSYGTGGSPLHF. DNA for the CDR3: TGTGCCAGCAGTTACGGGACAGGAGGTTCACCCCTCCACTTT.

The CDR3 reads CSVEARKGYEQYF. CDR3 nucleotides: TGCAGCGTTGAGGCCCGTAAGGGGTACGAGCAGTACTTC. The V gene is TRBV29-1, the J gene TRBJ2-7, with TRBD1 as a possible D gene (5 bases). V was shortened by 3 bases and J by 4 bases, with 13 bases between the two germline ends. CDR3 length equals 13 residues. Germline V gives CDR1 SQVTM, CDR2 ANQGSEA.

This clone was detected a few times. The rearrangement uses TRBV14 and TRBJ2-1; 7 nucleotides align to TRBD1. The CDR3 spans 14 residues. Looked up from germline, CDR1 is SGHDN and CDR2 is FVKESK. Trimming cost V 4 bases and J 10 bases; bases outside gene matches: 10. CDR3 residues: CASSRFQGDVEQFF. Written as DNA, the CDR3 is TGTGCCAGCAGCCGCTTCCAGGGGGATGTGGAGCAGTTCTTC.

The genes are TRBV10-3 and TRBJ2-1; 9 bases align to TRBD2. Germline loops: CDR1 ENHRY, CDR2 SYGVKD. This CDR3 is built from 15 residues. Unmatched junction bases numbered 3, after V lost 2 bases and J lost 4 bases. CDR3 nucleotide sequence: TGTGCCATCAGTGAGCTGCGGGAGGGATACAATGAGCAGTTCTTC. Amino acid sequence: CAISELREGYNEQFF.

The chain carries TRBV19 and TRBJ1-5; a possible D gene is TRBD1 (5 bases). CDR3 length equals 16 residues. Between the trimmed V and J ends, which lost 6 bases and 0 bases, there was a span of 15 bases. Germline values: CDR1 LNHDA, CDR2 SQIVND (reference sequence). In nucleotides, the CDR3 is TGTGCCAGTAGACGGCAGGGATCTTATAGCAATCAGCCCCAGCATTTT. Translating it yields CASRRQGSYSNQPQHF.

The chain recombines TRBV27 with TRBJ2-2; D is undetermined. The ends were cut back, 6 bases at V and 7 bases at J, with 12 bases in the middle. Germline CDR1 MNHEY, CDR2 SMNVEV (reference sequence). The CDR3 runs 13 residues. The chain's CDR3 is CASRGWPVGELFF. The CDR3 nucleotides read TGTGCCAGCAGGGGCTGGCCTGTCGGGGAGCTGTTTTTT.